A single sample gave rise to the 4 T cell receptor beta chains below, sequenced in a study of radiotherapy plus CTLA-4 blockade in lung cancer. Produced via immunoSEQ multiplex PCR; TCRdb's table is partial and in-frame only. The sample has tens of thousands of clones, roughly three quarters seen once. The material was peripheral blood, obtained from a patient treated with radiotherapy plus ipilimumab. These receptors were collected from a human donor with non-small cell lung cancer whose response to radiotherapy plus ipilimumab could not be evaluated.

This rearrangement joins TRBV6-6 to TRBJ1-2; D is unclear. This CDR3 spans 11 amino acids. V was shortened by 5 bases and J by 7 bases, with 8 bases between the two germline ends. Germline V gene sequence: CDR1 MNHNY, CDR2 SVGAGI (reference sequence). The CDR3 sequence: CASSERTGYTF. DNA of the CDR3: TGTGCCAGCAGTGAGAGAACTGGCTACACCTTC.

The chain joins TRBV5-1 to TRBJ2-7; TRBD2 aligns across 15 bases. The V gene's germline CDR1 is SGHRS and CDR2 YFSETQ. J lost 5 bases, V lost 4 bases, and 10 bases had no gene match. The CDR3 totals 17 residues. CDR3 DNA: TGCGCCAGCAGCGCCGGGACTAGCGGGAGGATTATTGACGAGCAGTACTTC. It specifies CASSAGTSGRIIDEQYF. The full variable domain, in which reference TRBV5-1 and TRBJ2-7 provide the parts outside the CDR3, is KAGVTQTPRYLIKTRGQQVTLSCSPISGHRSVSWYQQTPGQGLQFLFEYFSETQRNKGNFPGRFSGRQFSNSRSEMNVSTLELGDSALYLCASSAGTSGRIIDEQYFGPGTRLTVT.

This clone was detected ten times or more. The chain joins TRBV6-6 to TRBJ1-1; no clear D. The ends were cut back, 1 base at V and 5 bases at J, with 11 bases in the middle. Germline V gene lookup returns CDR1 MNHNY and CDR2 SVGAGI (reference sequence). The CDR3 covers 14 residues. The CDR3 nucleotides are TGTGCCAGCAGTTACTTCTATGGGCCGACTGAAGCTTTCTTT. Its translation: CASSYFYGPTEAFF.

The rearrangement uses TRBV28 and TRBJ2-7; D might be TRBD2 (6 bases). Germline V gives CDR1 MDHEN, CDR2 SYDVKM. V dropped 6 bases and J dropped 6 bases, with 18 bases sitting between them. The length of the CDR3 is 14 residues. For the CDR3, the DNA is TGTGCCAGCAGATCCTCAGGGACTTTCCGCGAGCAGTACTTC. Amino acids: CASRSSGTFREQYF.